These 8 T cell receptor beta chains were all obtained from the same sample, sequenced in a study of CD8+CD57+ T cells in acquired aplastic anemia. Patients included in sequencing had previously demonstrated CD8+CD57+ cell expansion by flow cytometry. The study profiled TCR beta VDJ and CDR3 using genomic DNA as template. TCRdb recomputed calls from the reads with MiXCR, one row per CDR3 protein. The table has approximately 300,000 distinct CDR3 sequences, approximately 60% seen once; the top ten hold around 1.3%. Sequenced sample: sorted CD4+, CD8+, or CD8+CD57+ T cells (not recorded which) from PBMCs. The receptors derive from a human donor with aplastic anemia.

In its sample, this clonotype was seen many times. The CDR3 reads CASSLAVPYEQYF. Written as DNA, the CDR3 is TGTGCCAGCAGCTTAGCGGTTCCCTACGAGCAGTACTTC. The V gene is TRBV11-2, the J gene TRBJ2-7; D unclear. The ends were cut back, 1 base at V and 2 bases at J, with 6 bases in the middle. This CDR3 has 13 residues. Germline V lookup: CDR1 SGHAT, CDR2 FQNNGV.

V and J are TRBV7-8 and TRBJ1-4; 8 bases map to TRBD1. The CDR3 is made up of 15 amino acids. The ends lost 3 bases at V and 7 bases at J; junction bases unmatched: 7. CDR1 SGHVS and CDR2 FQNEAQ come from the germline V gene. CDR3 DNA sequence: TGTGCCAGCAGCTTGTACAGGGGGGAGGGTGAAAAACTGTTTTTT. It is translated as CASSLYRGEGEKLFF.

This clonotype was seen ten or more times. This chain uses TRBV6-1 with TRBJ2-7; possible D gene TRBD2, 6 bases. Germline V CDR1 and CDR2: MNHNS, SASEGT. This CDR3 is 12 amino acids long. The DNA for the CDR3 is TGTGTCCTTCGGGGGAGCTCCTACGAGCAGTACTTC. Encoded protein: CVLRGSSYEQYF.

V gene TRBV5-6 combines with J gene TRBJ1-6; D may be TRBD1 (5 bases). Trimming took off 2 bases at V and 6 bases at J, with 12 bases between the two ends. The length of the CDR3 is 15 residues. Germline V gene data show CDR1 as SGHDT and CDR2 as YYEEEE. CDR3 amino acids: CASSFSGTVNSPLHF. CDR3 nucleotide sequence: TGTGCCAGCAGCTTCTCCGGGACGGTTAATTCACCCCTCCACTTT.

This rearrangement joins TRBV11-1 to TRBJ2-2, with TRBD1 identical over 8 bases. Germline V CDR1 and CDR2: SGHAT, FQDESV (reference sequence). V dropped 3 bases and J dropped 2; count of bases not matched to a gene: 8. This CDR3 spans 17 amino acids. CDR3 in amino acids: CASSLDRATGNTGELFF. In DNA form, the CDR3 reads TGTGCCAGCAGCTTGGACAGGGCGACTGGAAACACCGGGGAGCTGTTTTTT. The full variable domain, in which reference TRBV11-1 and TRBJ2-2 provide the parts outside the CDR3, is EAEVAQSPRYKITEKSQAVAFWCDPISGHATLYWYRQILGQGPELLVQFQDESVVDDSQLPKDRFSAERLKGVDSTLKIQPAELGDSAMYLCASSLDRATGNTGELFFGEGSRLTVL.

This clonotype has more than one count but fewer than ten. This chain joins TRBV12-3 or TRBV12-4 and TRBJ2-2, with D possibly TRBD2 on 6 matching bases. The V gene lost 6 bases and the J gene lost 4 bases, with 9 bases spanning the gap. CDR3 size: 13 residues. The CDR3 nucleotides are TGTGCCAGCAGCCCCGGGAGCACCGGGGAGCTGTTTTTT. Protein: CASSPGSTGELFF.

The chain is built from TRBV29-1 and TRBJ2-2; D call uncertain. V dropped 8 bases and J dropped 5 bases, with 6 bases sitting between them. CDR3 length equals 10 residues. The germline gives CDR1 SQVTM, CDR2 ANQGSEA. In nucleotides, the CDR3 is TGCAGCAGTTTTACCGGGGAGCTGTTTTTT. Encoded protein: CSSFTGELFF.

The V and J genes are TRBV20-1 and TRBJ2-1, with 15 bases matching TRBD2. V was pared by 5 bases and J by 8 bases, with 7 bases of the junction left unmatched. The CDR3 is made up of 15 amino acids. Per the germline V gene, CDR1 is DFQATT and CDR2 is SNEGSKA (reference sequence). In nucleotides, the CDR3 is TGCAGTGCTTTGAGGACTAGCGGGAGGGCCGATGAGCAGTTCTTC. It translates to CSALRTSGRADEQFF.